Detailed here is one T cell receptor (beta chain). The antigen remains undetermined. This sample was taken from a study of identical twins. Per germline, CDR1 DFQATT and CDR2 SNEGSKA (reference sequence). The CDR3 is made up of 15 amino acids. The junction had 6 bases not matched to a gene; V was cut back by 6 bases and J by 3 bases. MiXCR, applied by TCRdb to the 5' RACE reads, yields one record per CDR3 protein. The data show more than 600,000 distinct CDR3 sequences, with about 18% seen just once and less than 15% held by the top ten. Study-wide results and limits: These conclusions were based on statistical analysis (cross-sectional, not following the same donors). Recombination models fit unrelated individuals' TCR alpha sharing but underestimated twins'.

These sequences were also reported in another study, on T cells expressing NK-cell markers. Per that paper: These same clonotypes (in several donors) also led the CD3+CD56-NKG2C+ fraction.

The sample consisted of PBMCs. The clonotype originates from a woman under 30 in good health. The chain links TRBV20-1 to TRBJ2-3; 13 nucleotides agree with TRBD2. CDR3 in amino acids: CSATPGLAGTDTQYF. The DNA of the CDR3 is TGCAGTGCGACTCCGGGACTAGCGGGAACAGATACGCAGTATTTT.